Each of the 21 T cell receptor beta chains below was sequenced from the same sample in a study of cytomegalovirus exposure and HLA in healthy donors. PCR amplification relied on 60 Vbeta primers (plus 13 Jbeta primers). Measured with immunoSEQ multiplex PCR; TCRdb has only the in-frame clones, and not every one. The sample shows about 170,000 clones, approximately 80% of them seen only once. Source material: PBMCs. These receptors all come from a boy aged 2-15 years in good health and CMV-seronegative.

CDR3 protein: CASSSGLAASYEQYF. The DNA for the CDR3 is TGTGCCAGCAGCTCGGGACTAGCGGCTTCCTACGAGCAGTACTTC. The chain couples TRBV9 to TRBJ2-7; 11 nucleotides align to TRBD2. This CDR3 region has 15 residues. V was clipped by 4 bases and J by 1 base; unmatched bases: 4. Germline V gene sequence: CDR1 SGDLS, CDR2 YYNGEE.

Only a few counts were recorded for this clone. This chain uses TRBV19 with TRBJ2-5, with 8 bases aligning to TRBD1. Germline V gene sequence: CDR1 LNHDA, CDR2 SQIVND (reference sequence). This CDR3 has 13 residues. Trimming removed 4 bases from V and 4 bases from J; junction bases left unmatched: 2. CDR3 bases: TGTGCCAGTAGTACGACAGGGGCAGAGACCCAGTACTTC. This sequence encodes CASSTTGAETQYF.

This rearrangement joins TRBV7-8 to TRBJ2-1; 14 bases fit TRBD2. The germline V gene encodes CDR1 SGHVS and CDR2 FQNEAQ. The CDR3 has 19 amino acids. Trimming took 3 bases from V and 0 from J; bases not matched to a gene: 7. The CDR3 protein is CASSFPGLAGVSSYNEQFF. The DNA for the CDR3 is TGTGCCAGCAGCTTTCCGGGACTAGCGGGAGTGAGCTCCTACAATGAGCAGTTCTTC.

The chain has TRBV11-2 and TRBJ1-2; no clear D gene. Germline CDR1 SGHAT, CDR2 FQNNGV. The CDR3 sequence is 12 residues long. Trimming shortened V by 5 bases and J by 6 bases, and 10 bases separated the two germline ends. Here the CDR3 reads CASSHGIDGYTF. CDR3 coding DNA: TGTGCCAGCAGCCACGGGATTGATGGCTACACCTTC.

The rearrangement joins TRBV5-1 to TRBJ1-2; 8 bases line up with TRBD1. The CDR3 covers 13 residues. Trimming at V came to 1 base and at J to 6 bases, leaving 2 bases not matched to a gene. Germline-derived CDR1 and CDR2 are SGHRS and YFSETQ. CDR3 region: CASSLSGGDGYTF. The CDR3 DNA sequence: TGCGCCAGCAGCTTGTCAGGGGGCGATGGCTACACCTTC. Complete variable domain (other parts from reference TRBV5-1 and TRBJ1-2): KAGVTQTPRYLIKTRGQQVTLSCSPISGHRSVSWYQQTPGQGLQFLFEYFSETQRNKGNFPGRFSGRQFSNSRSEMNVSTLELGDSALYLCASSLSGGDGYTFGSGTRLTVV.

The chain is built from TRBV29-1 and TRBJ2-7; 11 nucleotides align to TRBD2. The CDR3 is 14 amino acids. The V segment lost 4 bases and the J segment 1 base; nucleotides outside the gene matches: 3. Per germline, CDR1 SQVTM and CDR2 ANQGSEA. The CDR3 spells CSVGGTSGSYEQYF. The DNA for the CDR3 is TGCAGCGTTGGAGGGACTAGCGGATCCTACGAGCAGTACTTC.

The CDR3 region is CASSGRTGGNIHEQYF. CDR3 nucleotide sequence: TGTGCCAGCAGTGGTCGGACAGGGGGCAATATTCACGAGCAGTACTTC. The genes are TRBV6-6 and TRBJ2-7; 11 positions match TRBD1. Germline V gene data show CDR1 as MNHNY and CDR2 as SVGAGI (reference sequence). This CDR3 has 16 amino acids. V was clipped by 5 bases and J by 5 bases; unmatched bases: 11.

The V and J genes are TRBV5-6 and TRBJ2-7; TRBD1 matches at 9 bases. The germline CDR1 and CDR2 sequences are SGHDT and YYEEEE. With 3 bases clipped from V and 3 bases from J, the junction kept 7 bases outside the gene matches. The CDR3 totals 15 residues. The DNA of the CDR3 is TGTGCCAGCAGCTACGACCCGGGACAGGGCTACGAGCAGTACTTC. It codes for CASSYDPGQGYEQYF. The variable domain in full, completed from reference TRBV5-6 and TRBJ2-7, reads DAGVTQSPTHLIKTRGQQVTLRCSPKSGHDTVSWYQQALGQGPQFIFQYYEEEERQRGNFPDRFSGHQFPNYSSELNVNALLLGDSALYLCASSYDPGQGYEQYFGPGTRLTVT.

The rearrangement uses TRBV7-2 and TRBJ1-4; D is ambiguous. The germline V gene encodes CDR1 SGHTA and CDR2 FQGNSA. This CDR3 has 14 amino acids. With 6 bases removed from V and 3 bases from J, the gap between germline ends came to 11 bases. As DNA, the CDR3 is TGTGCCAGCAGACCAGGAGCGGCTAATGAAAAACTGTTTTTT. Translated, it gives CASRPGAANEKLFF.

This rearrangement joins TRBV28 to TRBJ1-2; TRBD1 is a possible D gene (6 bases). The CDR3 extends over 14 amino acids. V shed 6 bases and J shed 2 bases, with 13 bases lying between them. Per germline, CDR1 MDHEN and CDR2 SYDVKM. For the CDR3, the DNA is TGTGCCAGCAGACAAAAGGGGGTGAACTATGGCTACACCTTC. The encoded protein is CASRQKGVNYGYTF.

This clone was detected only once. One end of the junction fails to match germline, which may point to a read error. This chain uses TRBV30 with TRBJ2-3, with 15 bases aligning to TRBD2. Germline V lookup: CDR1 GTSNPN, CDR2 SVGIG (reference sequence). This CDR3 spans 18 amino acids. This CDR3 reads CTWSEEGTSGGKLDTQYF. The DNA of the CDR3 is TGTACCTGGAGTGAGGAGGGGACTAGCGGGGGGAAATTAGATACGCAGTATTTT. Variable domain in full (rest from reference TRBV30 and TRBJ2-3): SQTIHQWPATLVQPVGSPLSLECTVEGTSNPNLYWYRQAAGRGLQLLFYSVGIGQISSEVPQNLSASRPQDRQFILSSKKLLLSDSGFYLCTWSEEGTSGGKLDTQYFGPGTRLTVL.

V gene TRBV19 combines with J gene TRBJ1-2; no reliable D call. The germline gives CDR1 LNHDA, CDR2 SQIVND (reference sequence). This CDR3 is built from 15 residues. V lost 3 bases, J lost 5 bases, and 16 bases lay in between. Here the CDR3 reads CASSMVSQVDYGYTF. CDR3 nucleotide sequence: TGTGCCAGTAGTATGGTGTCCCAGGTGGATTATGGCTACACCTTC.

The chain couples TRBV18 to TRBJ2-5; TRBD2 aligns across 8 bases. This CDR3 has 14 amino acids. The germline V gene encodes CDR1 KGHSH and CDR2 LQKENI. The trim removed 3 bases at V and 4 bases at J, leaving 4 bases unmatched. The CDR3 DNA reads as TGTGCCAGCTCACCTGGGCTAGCGGGAGAGACCCAGTACTTC. Translated: CASSPGLAGETQYF.

This rearrangement joins TRBV25-1 to TRBJ2-6, with D possibly TRBD1 on 6 matching bases. Per germline, CDR1 MGHDK and CDR2 SYGVNS. The CDR3 runs 15 residues. Deletions cut 5 bases from V and 2 bases from J, with 10 bases between. As DNA, the CDR3 is TGTGCCAGCAGTATACAGGGAACTGGGGCCAACGTCCTGACTTTC. Translating it yields CASSIQGTGANVLTF.

The chain uses TRBV10-2 and TRBJ1-1; 10 positions match TRBD1. CDR1 is WSHSY, CDR2 SAAADI, per germline. The V gene end was trimmed by 3 bases and the J gene end by 5 bases; junction bases not matched to a gene: 12. This CDR3 comprises 17 residues. The CDR3 coding sequence is TGCGCCAGCAGTGACCACCGAGACAGGGGGCTTAATACTGAAGCTTTCTTT. It yields the protein CASSDHRDRGLNTEAFF.

The chain recombines TRBV6-1 with TRBJ1-5, with 8 positions matching TRBD1. The CDR3 consists of 13 residues. The junction had 7 bases not matched to a gene; V was cut back by 8 bases and J by 7 bases. Per the germline V gene, CDR1 is MNHNS and CDR2 is SASEGT. The CDR3 spells CASSDRAGQPQHF. In DNA form, the CDR3 reads TGTGCCAGCTCGGACAGGGCGGGGCAGCCCCAGCATTTT.

V gene TRBV15 combines with J gene TRBJ2-1, with 8 bases identical to TRBD1. Germline CDR1 is LNHNV and CDR2 is YYDKDF (reference sequence). This CDR3 comprises 15 residues. Trimming cost V 8 bases and J 8 bases; bases outside gene matches: 14. CDR3 sequence reads: CATSLRRGQIDEQFF. The CDR3 region has the DNA TGTGCCACCTCCCTCCGCAGGGGGCAGATCGATGAGCAGTTCTTC.

This rearrangement joins TRBV5-1 to TRBJ2-6, with 11 bases matching TRBD2. The trim removed 4 bases at V and 0 bases at J, leaving 9 bases unmatched. This CDR3 has 19 residues. CDR1 is SGHRS and CDR2 is YFSETQ in the germline V gene. The CDR3 reads CASSTPLAGVSSGANVLTF. The CDR3 DNA reads TGCGCCAGCAGCACCCCACTAGCGGGGGTTAGCTCTGGGGCCAACGTCCTGACTTTC.

The chain carries TRBV5-1 and TRBJ2-3, with 11 bases fitting TRBD2. This CDR3 contains 18 residues. Germline trimming cut 4 bases from V and 4 bases from J; bases unmatched to any gene: 14. CDR1 is SGHRS and CDR2 is YFSETQ in the germline V gene. The CDR3 DNA follows: TGCGCCAGCAGCCCTCGGACTAGCGGGCATTTAATGGCAGATACGCAGTATTTT. As protein: CASSPRTSGHLMADTQYF.

The CDR3 here is CASSQDGGNTIYF. CDR3 DNA sequence: TGCGCCAGCAGCCAAGACGGTGGAAACACCATATATTTT. This sequence joins TRBV4-3 and TRBJ1-3; D is uncertain. The CDR3 consists of 13 residues. The V gene's germline CDR1 is LGHNA and CDR2 YSLEER. V lost 0 bases and J 3 bases, leaving 3 bases between the germline ends.

This clone was seen only a few times. The chain's CDR3 is CASSINTGVGEQYF. CDR3 DNA sequence: TGTGCCAGCAGCATCAACACAGGGGTGGGCGAGCAGTACTTC. The genes are TRBV11-2 and TRBJ2-7, with TRBD1 matching over 7 bases. Unmatched junction bases numbered 10, after V lost 5 bases and J lost 6 bases. CDR1 SGHAT and CDR2 FQNNGV come from the germline V gene. This CDR3 region has 14 residues.